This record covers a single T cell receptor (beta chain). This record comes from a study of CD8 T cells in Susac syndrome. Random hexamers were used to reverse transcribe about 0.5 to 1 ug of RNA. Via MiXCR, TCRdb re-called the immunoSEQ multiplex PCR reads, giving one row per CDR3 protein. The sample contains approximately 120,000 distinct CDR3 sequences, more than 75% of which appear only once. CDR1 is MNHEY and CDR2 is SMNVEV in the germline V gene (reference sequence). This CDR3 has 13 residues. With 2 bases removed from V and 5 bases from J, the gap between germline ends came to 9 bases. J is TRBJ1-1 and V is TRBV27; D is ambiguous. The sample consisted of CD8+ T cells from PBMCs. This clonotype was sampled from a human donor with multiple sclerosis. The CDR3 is CASSLAGQTEAFF. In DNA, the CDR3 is TGTGCCAGCAGTTTAGCAGGCCAGACTGAAGCTTTCTTT.